Below, one T cell receptor (beta chain) is given with its context. What it binds is unknown. The sample originates from a study of cytomegalovirus exposure and HLA in healthy donors. Study results and caveats: The authors listed 150 to 200 TCR beta chains as cytomegalovirus-associated. A subsequent analysis found that TCR clusters from the first cohort also tended to co-occur in the 120 validation repertoires, with about 93% of cluster scores above 0.

In germline, CDR1 is MDHEN, CDR2 SYDVKM. The CDR3 has 14 amino acids. V lost 5 bases to trimming and J lost 8 bases; unmatched junction nucleotides: 11. Sequencing was performed with immunoSEQ multiplex PCR; in TCRdb, only in-frame clones are kept and a portion is missing. Of a few hundred thousand clones listed, 70% to 90% are singletons. This chain uses TRBV28 with TRBJ1-2; the match to TRBD1 covers 7 bases. Sequenced material: PBMCs. The TCR sequence derives from a woman younger than 30 in good health and CMV-seronegative. The DNA for the CDR3 is TGTGCCAGCAGTCTTCTCGGACAGGCTGGGGGCTACACCTTC. It encodes CASSLLGQAGGYTF.